This TCR beta chain was identified during a study of OX40 agonist ivuxolimab in advanced cancers. Study-level findings and limits: Partial responders at 0.1-3.0 mg/kg had among the lowest clonal expansion.

With regard to this clone: Its specificity is unknown.

Only in-frame clones appear in the TCRdb table, and some are missing; sequencing was by immunoSEQ multiplex PCR. The sample lists around 94,000 clones, about 85% seen once, with 3.8% in the top ten. The source was CD4+ or CD8+ T cells sorted from blood, collected in a trial of the OX40 agonist ivuxolimab. The origin of this receptor is an adult with an advanced solid tumor such as melanoma, head and neck, liver or kidney cancer.

The chain's CDR3 is CASSLTSGPGTGELFF. In DNA, the CDR3 is TGTGCCAGCAGTTTGACAAGCGGGCCCGGCACCGGGGAGCTGTTTTTT. The V call is TRBV28, the J call TRBJ2-2, with a weak D call TRBD2 (6 bases). Trimming removed 3 bases from V and 4 bases from J, with 15 bases in between. The CDR3 length is 16 residues. Germline lookup yields CDR1 MDHEN and CDR2 SYDVKM. Complete variable domain (other parts from reference TRBV28 and TRBJ2-2): DVKVTQSSRYLVKRTGEKVFLECVQDMDHENMFWYRQDPGLGLRLIYFSYDVKMKEKGDIPEGYSVSREKKERFSLILESASTNQTSMYLCASSLTSGPGTGELFFGEGSRLTVL.